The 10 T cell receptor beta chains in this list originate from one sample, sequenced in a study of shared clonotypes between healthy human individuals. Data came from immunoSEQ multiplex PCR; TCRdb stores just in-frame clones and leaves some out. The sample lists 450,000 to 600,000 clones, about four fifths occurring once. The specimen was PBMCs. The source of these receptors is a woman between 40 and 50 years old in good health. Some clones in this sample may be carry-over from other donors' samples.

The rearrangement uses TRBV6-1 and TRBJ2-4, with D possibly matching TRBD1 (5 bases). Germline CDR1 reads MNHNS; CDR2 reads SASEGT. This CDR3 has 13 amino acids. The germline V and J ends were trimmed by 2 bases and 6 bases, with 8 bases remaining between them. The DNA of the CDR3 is TGTGCCAGCAGTGAACAGGGTAGAAACATTCAGTACTTC. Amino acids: CASSEQGRNIQYF.

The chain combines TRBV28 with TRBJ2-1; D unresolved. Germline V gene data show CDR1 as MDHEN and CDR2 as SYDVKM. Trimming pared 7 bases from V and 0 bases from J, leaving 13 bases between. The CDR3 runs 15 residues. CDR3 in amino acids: CASISGVSSYNEQFF. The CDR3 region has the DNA TGTGCCAGCATTTCAGGCGTTAGCTCCTACAATGAGCAGTTCTTC.

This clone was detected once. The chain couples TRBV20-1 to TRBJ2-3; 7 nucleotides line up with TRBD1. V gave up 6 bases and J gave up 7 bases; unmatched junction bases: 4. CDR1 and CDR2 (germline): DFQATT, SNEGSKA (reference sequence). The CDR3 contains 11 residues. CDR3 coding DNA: TGCAGTGCAACAGGGGTAAATACGCAGTATTTT. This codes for CSATGVNTQYF.

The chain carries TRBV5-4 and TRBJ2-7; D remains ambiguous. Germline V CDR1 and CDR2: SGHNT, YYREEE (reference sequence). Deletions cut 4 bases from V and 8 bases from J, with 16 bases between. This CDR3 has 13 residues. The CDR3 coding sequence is TGTGCCAGCAGCCCGGCCTCAACCTTGAAGCAGTACTTC. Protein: CASSPASTLKQYF.

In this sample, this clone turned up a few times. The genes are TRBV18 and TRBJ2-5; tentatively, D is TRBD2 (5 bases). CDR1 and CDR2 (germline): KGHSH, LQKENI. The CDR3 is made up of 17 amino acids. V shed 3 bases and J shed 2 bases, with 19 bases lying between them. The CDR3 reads CASSPRVGNPLQETQYF. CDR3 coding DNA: TGTGCCAGCTCACCCCGGGTCGGGAATCCTTTACAAGAGACCCAGTACTTC.

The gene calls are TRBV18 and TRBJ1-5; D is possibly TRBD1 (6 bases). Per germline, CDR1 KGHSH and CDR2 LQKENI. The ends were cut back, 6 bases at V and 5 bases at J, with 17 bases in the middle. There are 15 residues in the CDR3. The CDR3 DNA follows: TGTGCCAGCTCCCAGGGGTTCGGCATCGATCAGCCCCAGCATTTT. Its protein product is CASSQGFGIDQPQHF.

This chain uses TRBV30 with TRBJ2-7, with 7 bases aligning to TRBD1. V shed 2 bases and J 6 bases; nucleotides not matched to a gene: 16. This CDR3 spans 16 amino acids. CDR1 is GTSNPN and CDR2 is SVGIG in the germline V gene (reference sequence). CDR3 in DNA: TGTGCCTGGAGTCCCTCGAAAGGGGGCCCCCTAGGCGAGCAGTACTTC. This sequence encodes CAWSPSKGGPLGEQYF.

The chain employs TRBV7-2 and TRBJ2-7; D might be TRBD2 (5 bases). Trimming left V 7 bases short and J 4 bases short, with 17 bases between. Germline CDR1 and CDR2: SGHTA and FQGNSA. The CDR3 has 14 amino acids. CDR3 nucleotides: TGTGCCAGCACCTCCTCCGGGGTTAGGTACGAGCAGTACTTC. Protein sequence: CASTSSGVRYEQYF. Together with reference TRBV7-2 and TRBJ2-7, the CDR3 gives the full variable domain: GAGVSQSPSNKVTEKGKDVELRCDPISGHTALYWYRQSLGQGLEFLIYFQGNSAPDKSGLPSDRFSAERTGGSVSTLTIQRTQQEDSAVYLCASTSSGVRYEQYFGPGTRLTVT.

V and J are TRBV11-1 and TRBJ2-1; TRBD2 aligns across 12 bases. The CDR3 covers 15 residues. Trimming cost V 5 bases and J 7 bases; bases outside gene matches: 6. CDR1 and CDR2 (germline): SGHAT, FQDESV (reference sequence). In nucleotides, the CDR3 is TGTGCCAGCAGCGCCCCGGGACTAGCGGGTAATGAGCAGTTCTTC. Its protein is CASSAPGLAGNEQFF.

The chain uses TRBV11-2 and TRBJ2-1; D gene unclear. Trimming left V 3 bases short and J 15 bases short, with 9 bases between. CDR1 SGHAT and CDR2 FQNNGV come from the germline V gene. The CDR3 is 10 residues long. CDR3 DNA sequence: TGTGCCAGCAGCTTCGATCGGACGTTCTTC. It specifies CASSFDRTFF.